The next 30 T cell receptor beta chains were all read from a single sample in a study of T cells in narcolepsy. This table comes from immunoSEQ multiplex PCR, and its TCRdb copy is limited to in-frame clones, with some not included. The sample includes about 30,000 clones, roughly four fifths of them seen just once. The sequenced sample consisted of CD45RA- memory CD4+ T cells from PBMCs. The receptor set was obtained from a human donor with narcolepsy.

The chain recombines TRBV6-1 with TRBJ1-6; TRBD1 aligns across 7 bases. The germline V gene has CDR1 MNHNS and CDR2 SASEGT. The CDR3 spans 15 residues. Losses at the gene ends were 6 bases for V and 0 bases for J; bases not matched to a gene: 2. The chain's CDR3 is CASSPGGSYNSPLHF. The CDR3 nucleotides are TGTGCCAGCAGCCCAGGGGGCTCCTATAATTCACCCCTCCACTTT.

The chain has TRBV6-1 and TRBJ2-5; the D gene is possibly TRBD2 (7 bases). This CDR3 comprises 14 residues. V was cut by 5 bases and J by 1 base, with 11 bases left in between. Germline-derived CDR1 and CDR2 are MNHNS and SASEGT. The CDR3 region has the DNA TGTGCCAGCAGTTCCCGGGGGGCCCAAGAGACCCAGTACTTC. Its translation is CASSSRGAQETQYF.

This clone showed up just a few times. The chain couples TRBV6-1 to TRBJ1-5, with D unclear. Trimming pared 11 bases from V and 4 bases from J, leaving 12 bases between. This CDR3 has 12 amino acids. Germline CDR1 is MNHNS and CDR2 is SASEGT. CDR3 sequence (DNA): TGTGCCGCCGCGGGTGGGAATCAGCCCCAGCATTTT. Translating it yields CAAAGGNQPQHF.

The rearrangement links TRBV5-1 to TRBJ2-7; 14 bases fit TRBD2. Germline CDR1 is SGHRS and CDR2 is YFSETQ. The CDR3 length is 18 residues. The trim removed 4 bases at V and 2 bases at J, leaving 11 bases unmatched. CDR3 sequence: CASSLRAGTSGGTYEQYF. The DNA of the CDR3 is TGCGCCAGCAGCCTTAGAGCCGGGACTAGCGGGGGCACCTACGAGCAGTACTTC.

This chain joins TRBV10-1 and TRBJ2-1; 12 nucleotides line up with TRBD2. The germline V gene has CDR1 WNHNN and CDR2 SYGVQD (reference sequence). This CDR3 is built from 16 residues. Unmatched junction bases numbered 5, after V lost 3 bases and J lost 5 bases. Written as DNA, the CDR3 is TGCGCCAGCAGTGAAGCTAGCGGGAGGGCCGACAATGAGCAGTTCTTC. Translated: CASSEASGRADNEQFF.

This clone showed up just a few times. The chain carries TRBV6-1 and TRBJ1-2; D call uncertain. The CDR3 length is 13 residues. Germline V CDR1 and CDR2: MNHNS, SASEGT. V was cut by 5 bases and J by 2 bases, with 9 bases left in between. The CDR3 loop reads CASSPRNNYGYTF. CDR3 sequence (DNA): TGTGCCAGCAGTCCGAGGAACAACTATGGCTACACCTTC.

The CDR3 spells CASSYRGSSNQPQHF. The DNA for the CDR3 is TGTGCCAGCAGCTACAGGGGAAGTAGCAATCAGCCCCAGCATTTT. The J gene is TRBJ1-5, the V gene TRBV6-6; TRBD1 matches 7 bases. After removal of 6 bases from V and 0 bases from J, the junction contained 5 bases not matched to a gene. The germline V gene has CDR1 MNHNY and CDR2 SVGAGI (reference sequence). The CDR3 totals 15 residues.

The chain couples TRBV6-5 to TRBJ2-5; no clear D gene. Trimming left V 0 bases short and J 7 bases short, with 6 bases between. The CDR3 is made up of 12 amino acids. Germline CDR1 and CDR2: MNHEY and SVGAGI. The CDR3: CASSYSWGTQYF. The CDR3 DNA sequence: TGTGCCAGCAGTTACTCGTGGGGGACCCAGTACTTC.

The CDR3 loop is CASIKDRAAQPQHF. The CDR3 DNA is TGTGCCAGCATTAAGGACAGGGCGGCTCAGCCCCAGCATTTT. The chain links TRBV2 to TRBJ1-5; TRBD1 agrees at 8 bases. CDR1 is SNHLY and CDR2 is FYNNEI in the germline V gene. Trimming cost V 7 bases and J 6 bases; bases outside gene matches: 8. The CDR3 contains 14 residues.

The gene calls are TRBV2 and TRBJ1-5; no definite D call. Trimming removed 3 bases from V and 0 bases from J, with 9 bases in between. This CDR3 contains 15 residues. Per germline, CDR1 SNHLY and CDR2 FYNNEI. The CDR3 DNA follows: TGTGCCAGCAGTGAGGACGATTATAGCAATCAGCCCCAGCATTTT. This codes for CASSEDDYSNQPQHF.

The V gene is TRBV4-1, the J gene TRBJ1-5; D remains ambiguous. The CDR3 sequence is 15 residues long. From germline, CDR1 is MGHRA and CDR2 YSYEKL. Deletions cut 4 bases from V and 6 bases from J, with 16 bases between. The CDR3 sequence: CASSRNGPEGQPQHF. The CDR3 coding sequence is TGCGCCAGCAGCCGTAACGGTCCCGAGGGTCAGCCCCAGCATTTT.

The chain has TRBV29-1 and TRBJ1-1; 7 bases align to TRBD1. Germline trimming cut 6 bases from V and 1 base from J; bases unmatched to any gene: 8. The CDR3 length is 14 residues. Germline CDR1 reads SQVTM; CDR2 reads ANQGSEA. The CDR3 loop reads CSVRRQGGNTEAFF. CDR3 DNA: TGCAGCGTGCGCCGACAGGGAGGGAACACTGAAGCTTTCTTT.

The chain has TRBV10-3 and TRBJ2-7; D ambiguous. CDR1 and CDR2 from the germline V gene are ENHRY and SYGVKD. The germline V and J ends were trimmed by 2 bases and 6 bases, with 5 bases remaining between them. The CDR3 runs 11 residues. CDR3 loop: CAISEGPEQYF. CDR3 DNA sequence: TGTGCCATCAGTGAGGGTCCCGAGCAGTACTTC.

This clone appeared a single time. The chain combines TRBV19 with TRBJ1-5; 8 bases line up with TRBD1. This CDR3 region has 18 residues. CDR1 LNHDA and CDR2 SQIVND come from the germline V gene (reference sequence). Trimming cost V 7 bases and J 1 base; bases outside gene matches: 15. The CDR3 sequence: CASTDSRGQGGSNQPQHF. CDR3 DNA sequence: TGTGCCAGTACCGACAGTAGAGGACAGGGTGGAAGCAATCAGCCCCAGCATTTT. Using reference TRBV19 and TRBJ1-5 for the parts outside the CDR3, the full variable domain is DGGITQSPKYLFRKEGQNVTLSCEQNLNHDAMYWYRQDPGQGLRLIYYSQIVNDFQKGDIAEGYSVSREKKESFPLTVTSAQKNPTAFYLCASTDSRGQGGSNQPQHFGDGTRLSIL.

The chain combines TRBV10-1 with TRBJ1-1, with TRBD1 matching over 7 bases. The CDR3 spans 15 residues. The V segment lost 0 bases and the J segment 4 bases; nucleotides outside the gene matches: 5. Germline loops: CDR1 WNHNN, CDR2 SYGVQD (reference sequence). The CDR3 nucleotides read TGCGCCAGCAGTGAGTCCCTGACAGGGATCACTGAAGCTTTCTTT. This gives the protein CASSESLTGITEAFF.

DNA for the CDR3: TGCAGCGTCCCGTCCGGACTAGCGGGAGGAAGCACCGGGGAGCTGTTTTTT. It translates to CSVPSGLAGGSTGELFF. The chain employs TRBV29-1 and TRBJ2-2; 14 bases are a match to TRBD2. Germline CDR1 reads SQVTM; CDR2 reads ANQGSEA. CDR3 length equals 17 residues. The ends lost 6 bases at V and 4 bases at J; junction bases unmatched: 10.

The genes are TRBV9 and TRBJ2-7; TRBD1 is a possible D gene (5 bases). Trimming took 4 bases from V and 3 from J, leaving 11 bases between them. Per the germline V gene, CDR1 is SGDLS and CDR2 is YYNGEE. The CDR3 covers 13 residues. The CDR3: CASSTTGDYEQYF. CDR3 nucleotide sequence: TGTGCCAGCAGCACCACAGGAGACTACGAGCAGTACTTC.

The chain is built from TRBV5-4 and TRBJ2-2; 7 nucleotides agree with TRBD2. The CDR3 has 16 residues. Looked up from germline, CDR1 is SGHNT and CDR2 is YYREEE (reference sequence). V gave up 2 bases and J gave up 0 bases; unmatched junction bases: 4. The CDR3, as DNA: TGTGCCAGCAGCTTAGGGACTACCACGAACACCGGGGAGCTGTTTTTT. It specifies CASSLGTTTNTGELFF.

The rearrangement links TRBV7-6 to TRBJ1-4; D possibly corresponds to TRBD1 (5 bases). Trimming left V 1 base short and J 4 bases short, with 10 bases between. CDR3 length equals 15 residues. CDR1 is SGHVS, CDR2 FNYEAQ, per germline. For the CDR3, the DNA is TGTGCCAGCAGCTTAGGGCCAGGACATAATGAAAAACTGTTTTTT. Amino acids: CASSLGPGHNEKLFF.

The rearrangement uses TRBV5-6 and TRBJ2-3, with D unclear. In germline, CDR1 is SGHDT, CDR2 YYEEEE. The V end lost 0 bases, the J end lost 0 bases, and 11 bases lay between the germline ends. This CDR3 has 16 amino acids. The CDR3 loop reads CASSLGPFASTDTQYF. DNA of the CDR3: TGTGCCAGCAGCTTGGGACCTTTTGCTAGCACAGATACGCAGTATTTT.

The rearrangement links TRBV6-1 to TRBJ1-5; D call uncertain. There are 12 residues in the CDR3. Per the germline V gene, CDR1 is MNHNS and CDR2 is SASEGT. Between the trimmed V and J ends, which lost 5 bases and 1 base, there was a span of 3 bases. CDR3 region: CASSRSNQPQHF. The CDR3 DNA reads TGTGCCAGCAGTAGGAGCAATCAGCCCCAGCATTTT.

This clone appeared a single time. This sequence joins TRBV5-1 and TRBJ1-3; no clear D. V lost 0 bases, J lost 1 base, and 8 bases lay in between. This CDR3 is 15 amino acids long. The V gene's germline CDR1 is SGHRS and CDR2 YFSETQ. The CDR3 loop reads CASSLAGGSGNTIYF. The DNA of the CDR3 is TGCGCCAGCAGCTTGGCCGGTGGATCTGGAAACACCATATATTTT.

The chain uses TRBV2 and TRBJ1-2, with 7 bases that match TRBD1. Germline V gene sequence: CDR1 SNHLY, CDR2 FYNNEI. Unmatched junction bases numbered 14, after V lost 3 bases and J lost 13 bases. This CDR3 spans 14 amino acids. The CDR3 DNA sequence: TGTGCCAGCAGTGAGCGGGGTCAGGGGGGATATGGCACCTTC. Protein: CASSERGQGGYGTF.

J is TRBJ2-3 and V is TRBV2; perhaps TRBD1 as D (6 bases). The CDR3 is 14 residues long. From germline, CDR1 is SNHLY and CDR2 FYNNEI. The V end lost 7 bases, the J end lost 5 bases, and 16 bases lay between the germline ends. CDR3 sequence: CASKLQGGEDTQYF. The CDR3 region has the DNA TGTGCCAGCAAATTACAGGGTGGAGAAGATACGCAGTATTTT.

The V and J genes are TRBV5-1 and TRBJ2-2, with a tentative D call TRBD1 (5 bases). The V gene's germline CDR1 is SGHRS and CDR2 YFSETQ. V was clipped by 0 bases and J by 2 bases, with 11 bases between them. This CDR3 is built from 16 residues. Here the CDR3 DNA reads TGCGCCAGCAGCTTGGGGTCGACAGTTAACACCGGGGAGCTGTTTTTT. It translates to CASSLGSTVNTGELFF.

The chain couples TRBV19 to TRBJ1-2; D uncertain. CDR3 length: 17 amino acids. Looked up from germline, CDR1 is LNHDA and CDR2 is SQIVND (reference sequence). V gave up 8 bases and J gave up 0 bases, with 22 bases separating them. The CDR3 region has the DNA TGTGCCAGTTCTCAAACAGTTCTGGAGGCAGCTAACTATGGCTACACCTTC. Translated, it gives CASSQTVLEAANYGYTF.

The chain couples TRBV9 to TRBJ1-4, with 11 nucleotides matching TRBD1. Trimming at V came to 4 bases and at J to 8 bases, leaving 7 bases not matched to a gene. The CDR3 has 15 amino acids. Germline CDR1 SGDLS, CDR2 YYNGEE. CDR3 sequence reads: CASSSPGTGGEKLFF. The CDR3 coding sequence is TGTGCCAGCAGCTCCCCCGGGACAGGGGGAGAAAAACTGTTTTTT.

The rearrangement uses TRBV28 and TRBJ1-1; 9 bases fit TRBD1. The CDR3 totals 14 residues. Unmatched junction bases numbered 5, after V lost 1 base and J lost 8 bases. Per the germline V gene, CDR1 is MDHEN and CDR2 is SYDVKM. As DNA, the CDR3 is TGTGCCAGCAGTTTATTACGGGGACAGGGAGAAGCTTTCTTT. This codes for CASSLLRGQGEAFF.

The chain has TRBV10-2 and TRBJ1-4, with 8 nucleotides matching TRBD1. The V and J ends lost 4 bases and 7 bases, in that order; junction bases with no gene match: 5. Looked up from germline, CDR1 is WSHSY and CDR2 is SAAADI. The CDR3 is 14 amino acids. The CDR3 DNA follows: TGCGCCAGCAGTGTACAGGGGGTGGTTGAAAAACTGTTTTTT. The encoded protein is CASSVQGVVEKLFF.

The chain carries TRBV29-1 and TRBJ1-1, with D possibly matching TRBD1 (6 bases). The V and J ends lost 4 bases and 1 base respectively, with 10 bases between them. The germline V gene encodes CDR1 SQVTM and CDR2 ANQGSEA. The CDR3 contains 13 residues. The CDR3 protein is CSVGRGANTEAFF. CDR3 DNA: TGCAGCGTTGGGAGGGGGGCGAACACTGAAGCTTTCTTT.